This record covers a single T cell receptor (beta chain). Its specificity is unknown. The sample belongs to a study of shared clonotypes between healthy human individuals. Study outcomes and limitations: Sharing across four donors was highest in naive CD4 (roughly 5%) and lowest in memory CD8 (about 0.4%). Estimated clonotype richness was generally higher in naive than memory subsets.

Naive CD8 populations comprised CD45RO-negative cells positively selected for CCR7, excluding terminally differentiated effector memory CD45RA+ cells. Each donor was a Caucasian adult residing in Nashville, Tennessee. V lost 2 bases and J 8 bases, leaving 16 bases between the germline ends. Per germline, CDR1 MNHEY and CDR2 SVGAGI. CDR3 length: 15 amino acids. Generated by immunoSEQ multiplex PCR, the TCRdb table keeps only in-frame clones and is missing some. The repertoire holds roughly 2.1 million clones, with 90% to 95% as singletons. The V and J genes are TRBV6-5 and TRBJ2-1, with D maybe TRBD1 (6 bases). The sequencing sample was made of naive CD8+ T cells from PBMCs. The TCR originated in a man younger than 30 in good health. Some clones in this sample may be carry-over from other donors' samples. The CDR3 sequence is CASSYGGPLTDEQFF. Here the CDR3 DNA reads TGTGCCAGCAGTTACGGGGGCCCGCTTACCGATGAGCAGTTCTTC.